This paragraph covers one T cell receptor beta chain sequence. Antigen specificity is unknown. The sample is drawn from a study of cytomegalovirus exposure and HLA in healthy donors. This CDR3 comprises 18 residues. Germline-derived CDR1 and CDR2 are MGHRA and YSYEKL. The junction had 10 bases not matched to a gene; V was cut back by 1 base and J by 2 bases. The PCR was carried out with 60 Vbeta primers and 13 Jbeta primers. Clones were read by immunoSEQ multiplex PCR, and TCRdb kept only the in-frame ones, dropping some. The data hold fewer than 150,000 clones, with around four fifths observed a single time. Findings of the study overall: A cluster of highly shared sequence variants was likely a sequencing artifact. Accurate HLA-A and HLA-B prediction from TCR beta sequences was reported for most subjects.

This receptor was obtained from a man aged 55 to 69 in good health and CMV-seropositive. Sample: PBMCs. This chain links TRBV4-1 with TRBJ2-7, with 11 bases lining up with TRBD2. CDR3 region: CASSQGALAGGLPYEQYF. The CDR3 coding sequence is TGCGCCAGCAGCCAAGGGGCGCTAGCGGGGGGCCTACCCTACGAGCAGTACTTC.